The 27 T cell receptor beta chains given below trace back to one sample, sequenced in a study of molecular identifiers for immune sequencing clone quantification. TCRdb ran MiXCR on the PCR reads and lists one entry per CDR3 protein. Counted here are 68,000 or so distinct CDR3 sequences, 15% to 20% occurring once; the ten biggest clones make up 1.3% to 1.5%. The sequencing input was naive CD8+ T cells from blood, with Jurkat cell RNA spiked in. The subset was: FACS-sorted CD8+CD4-CCR7+CD45RA+ naive T cells. The source of these receptors is a human donor in good health. Some libraries in this study had Jurkat cell RNA spiked in.

Note on this clonotype: This sequence may be a read error, since a much larger clone differs from it by one base. The conserved phenylalanine or tryptophan normally closing the CDR3 is absent here, so this likely arose from a read error. The rearrangement links TRBV15 to TRBJ2-4, with D unclear. This CDR3 is built from 12 residues. Trimming left V 6 bases short and J 1 base short, with 4 bases between. Germline-derived CDR1 and CDR2 are LNHNV and YYDKDF (reference sequence). CDR3 coding DNA: TGTGCCACCAGGGACGCCAAAAACATTCAGTACCTC. Amino acids: CATRDAKNIQYL.

There are many counts of this clonotype. The J gene is TRBJ2-7, the V gene TRBV9, with no clear D. Trimming left V 3 bases short and J 3 bases short, with 10 bases between. Germline assignment: CDR1 SGDLS and CDR2 YYNGEE. CDR3 size: 13 residues. The CDR3 nucleotides are TGTGCCAGCAGCGGGGCACCAAACTACGAGCAGTACTTC. Its protein product is CASSGAPNYEQYF.

This clonotype was detected ten times or more. V and J are TRBV28 and TRBJ2-7; D is undetermined. V lost 3 bases and J 3 bases, leaving 9 bases between the germline ends. CDR3 length equals 13 residues. CDR1 and CDR2 from the germline V gene are MDHEN and SYDVKM. Here the CDR3 reads CASSFFYGYEQYF. CDR3 DNA: TGTGCCAGCAGTTTTTTTTATGGCTACGAGCAGTACTTC.

Note on this clonotype: A much bigger clone sits one base away, suggesting this may be a read error. V gene TRBV18 combines with J gene TRBJ1-4; weak D call: TRBD1 (5 bases). Germline CDR1 and CDR2: KGHSH and LQKENI. The CDR3 loop spans 17 amino acids. The CDR3 sequence is CASSPLIDRTTNEKPFF. CDR3 nucleotides: TGTGCCAGCTCACCCCTAATCGACAGAACAACTAATGAAAAACCGTTTTTT.

The J gene is TRBJ2-1, the V gene TRBV4-3; weak D call: TRBD2 (5 bases). The CDR3 totals 16 residues. Trimming pared 3 bases from V and 3 bases from J, leaving 15 bases between. Germline values: CDR1 LGHNA, CDR2 YSLEER. CDR3 region: CASSHGELINYNEQFF. DNA of the CDR3: TGCGCCAGCAGCCACGGGGAGCTTATTAACTACAATGAGCAGTTCTTC.

Ten or more counts support this clonotype. CDR3 DNA: TGTGCCAGTAGTATAGGTTTTTCGGACAGGCGGTTCAAAGAGACCCAGTACTTC. Its translation is CASSIGFSDRRFKETQYF. The chain is built from TRBV19 and TRBJ2-5, with TRBD1 identical over 7 bases. Looked up from germline, CDR1 is LNHDA and CDR2 is SQIVND (reference sequence). The J segment lost 3 bases and the V segment lost 1 base, leaving 14 bases of the junction unmatched. CDR3 size: 18 residues.

This clonotype came up many times. This chain connects TRBV9 to TRBJ2-1; D is uncertain. The CDR3 extends over 15 amino acids. V was trimmed by 0 bases and J by 8 bases, leaving 15 bases between them. The V gene's germline CDR1 is SGDLS and CDR2 YYNGEE. The CDR3 loop is CASSVGLISEDEQFF. The CDR3 region has the DNA TGTGCCAGCAGCGTAGGTCTTATCAGCGAGGATGAGCAGTTCTTC.

Notes on this clonotype: One end of the junction varies from germline; a read error may be responsible. In DNA form, the CDR3 reads TGTGCCGGTAGTACGGGACTTACGGGCGAGCAGTACTTC. Translating it yields CAGSTGLTGEQYF. The chain joins TRBV19 to TRBJ2-7, with D perhaps TRBD2 (6 bases). The CDR3 extends over 13 amino acids. Germline lookup yields CDR1 LNHDA and CDR2 SQIVND (reference sequence).

The chain combines TRBV27 with TRBJ1-1, with D maybe TRBD1 (5 bases). V was clipped by 5 bases and J by 7 bases, with 17 bases between them. CDR3 length: 14 residues. The germline CDR1 and CDR2 sequences are MNHEY and SMNVEV (reference sequence). This chain's CDR3 is CASSLMMGEGEAFF. Here the CDR3 DNA reads TGTGCCAGCAGTCTTATGATGGGGGAGGGTGAAGCTTTCTTT.

This clonotype was counted at least ten times. V gene TRBV7-2 combines with J gene TRBJ2-7; unclear D gene. In germline, CDR1 is SGHTA, CDR2 FQGNSA. There are 14 residues in the CDR3. V dropped 5 bases and J dropped 2 bases, with 13 bases sitting between them. This CDR3 is CASSLTLQTYEQYF. The DNA for the CDR3 is TGTGCCAGCAGCCTAACACTACAAACCTACGAGCAGTACTTC. Filled out from reference TRBV7-2 and TRBJ2-7, the complete variable domain reads GAGVSQSPSNKVTEKGKDVELRCDPISGHTALYWYRQSLGQGLEFLIYFQGNSAPDKSGLPSDRFSAERTGGSVSTLTIQRTQQEDSAVYLCASSLTLQTYEQYFGPGTRLTVT.

The sample holds many counts of this clonotype. The chain is built from TRBV5-4 and TRBJ2-6, with D perhaps given as TRBD1 or TRBD2 (6 bases each). The CDR3 has 17 amino acids. Germline CDR1 is SGHNT and CDR2 is YYREEE (reference sequence). V lost 3 bases and J 2 bases, leaving 15 bases between the germline ends. The CDR3 protein is CASSSRGRIPGANVLTF. The DNA for the CDR3 is TGTGCCAGCAGCTCCCGGGGGCGAATCCCTGGGGCCAACGTCCTGACTTTC.

The chain uses TRBV18 and TRBJ2-7; D not certain. V was pared by 3 bases and J by 5 bases, with 17 bases between. This CDR3 has 15 amino acids. CDR1 and CDR2 from the germline V gene are KGHSH and LQKENI. CDR3 region: CASSPPTFEANEQYF. CDR3 DNA: TGTGCCAGCTCACCGCCTACGTTCGAAGCCAACGAGCAGTACTTC.

This clonotype was recorded many times. As DNA, the CDR3 is TGTGCCAGCAGTGATCTCTTGTCCCTCGCCTACGAGCAGTACTTC. It translates to CASSDLLSLAYEQYF. The chain recombines TRBV6-1 with TRBJ2-7; D gene unclear. Deletions cut 3 bases from V and 2 bases from J, with 14 bases between. CDR1 and CDR2 from the germline V gene are MNHNS and SASEGT. The CDR3 is made up of 15 amino acids.

This chain connects TRBV5-6 to TRBJ2-1; the D gene is possibly TRBD2 (5 bases). Germline assignment: CDR1 SGHDT and CDR2 YYEEEE. CDR3 length equals 16 residues. V lost 4 bases, J lost 1 base, and 15 bases lay in between. CDR3 nucleotides: TGTGCCAGCAGCGGTGAGGGAGAAGGGTCCTACAATGAGCAGTTCTTC. It is translated as CASSGEGEGSYNEQFF.

This clonotype occurred many times. The chain couples TRBV3-1 to TRBJ2-7; no firm D call. CDR3 length: 13 residues. Germline values: CDR1 LGHDT, CDR2 YNNKEL (reference sequence). Deletions cut 2 bases from V and 2 bases from J, with 7 bases between. CDR3: CASSQYIAYEQYF. The CDR3, as DNA: TGTGCCAGCAGCCAATATATTGCCTACGAGCAGTACTTC.

This clonotype was seen at least ten times. This chain links TRBV6-1 with TRBJ1-2; 7 nucleotides line up with TRBD1. The germline CDR1 and CDR2 sequences are MNHNS and SASEGT. Unmatched junction bases numbered 3, after V lost 2 bases and J lost 3 bases. The CDR3 is 14 residues long. The CDR3 DNA is TGTGCCAGCAGTGAAACAGGGGAGGACTATGGCTACACCTTC. It encodes CASSETGEDYGYTF.

This clonotype has ten or more counts. The chain uses TRBV27 and TRBJ1-5; D unclear. Germline CDR1 reads MNHEY; CDR2 reads SMNVEV (reference sequence). There are 14 residues in the CDR3. The ends were cut back, 6 bases at V and 1 base at J, with 10 bases in the middle. DNA for the CDR3: TGTGCCAGCAGCTCTCTTGTGAGCAATCAGCCCCAGCATTTT. As protein: CASSSLVSNQPQHF.

The chain couples TRBV20-1 to TRBJ2-7, with 9 positions matching TRBD1. Germline CDR1 and CDR2: DFQATT and SNEGSKA (reference sequence). The CDR3 is 17 amino acids. V dropped 2 bases and J dropped 1; count of bases not matched to a gene: 12. The CDR3 loop reads CSARIPRTGVESYEQYF. The CDR3 coding sequence is TGCAGTGCTAGAATTCCTCGGACAGGGGTAGAGTCCTACGAGCAGTACTTC.

Many counts were recorded for this clonotype. This chain joins TRBV15 and TRBJ1-1, with TRBD1 as a possible D gene (5 bases). The CDR3 extends over 14 amino acids. Looked up from germline, CDR1 is LNHNV and CDR2 is YYDKDF (reference sequence). Trimming shortened V by 0 bases and J by 1 base, and 6 bases separated the two germline ends. The CDR3: CATSREQENTEAFF. In DNA form, the CDR3 reads TGTGCCACCAGCAGAGAACAGGAGAACACTGAAGCTTTCTTT.

This clonotype was detected ten times or more. This chain connects TRBV7-9 to TRBJ1-3; 7 bases are a match to TRBD1. The length of the CDR3 is 16 residues. Trimming removed 0 bases from V and 2 bases from J; junction bases left unmatched: 4. CDR1 and CDR2 (germline): SEHNR, FQNEAQ (reference sequence). CDR3 DNA: TGTGCCAGCAGCTTAGCGGTCGGGACAGCTGGAAACACCATATATTTT. Residues: CASSLAVGTAGNTIYF.

This clonotype was picked up many times. This chain uses TRBV10-2 with TRBJ2-5; a weak D match, TRBD1 (6 bases). The CDR3 covers 12 residues. With 7 bases removed from V and 5 bases from J, the gap between germline ends came to 11 bases. Per germline, CDR1 WSHSY and CDR2 SAAADI. As DNA, the CDR3 is TGCGCCAGCATCGGGCAGGGGGAGACCCAGTACTTC. As protein: CASIGQGETQYF.

The V call is TRBV6-2 or TRBV6-3, the J call TRBJ2-2; 11 nucleotides line up with TRBD2. CDR3 length: 16 amino acids. Unmatched junction bases numbered 4, after V lost 5 bases and J lost 2 bases. The germline gives CDR1 MNHEY, CDR2 SVGEGT. The chain's CDR3 is CASSPGLAGNTGELFF. CDR3 bases: TGTGCCAGCAGTCCCGGACTAGCGGGTAACACCGGGGAGCTGTTTTTT.

This clonotype has only a few counts. This could be a read error, since a much larger clone is one nucleotide away. The chain couples TRBV7-9 to TRBJ1-3; D unresolved. V was cut by 2 bases and J by 9 bases, with 5 bases left in between. CDR1 SEHNR and CDR2 FQNEAQ come from the germline V gene (reference sequence). The CDR3 is 11 amino acids. CDR3 DNA: TGTGCCAGCAGCTTAATTGTCACCATATATTTT. Its translation is CASSLIVTIYF.

The table lists this clonotype with a few counts. Given a much more abundant clone one base away, this may be a read error. The chain couples TRBV4-1 to TRBJ2-2; D gene unclear. Between the trimmed V and J ends, which lost 4 bases and 3 bases, there was a span of 12 bases. The CDR3 contains 15 residues. CDR1 and CDR2 (germline): MGHRA, YSYEKL. CDR3 in amino acids: CASSPRLLDTGELFF. CDR3 nucleotide sequence: TGCGCCAGCAGCCCAAGATTGTTGGACACCGGGGAGCTGTTTTTT.

This clonotype was observed at least ten times. This sequence joins TRBV27 and TRBJ2-5, with a weak D call TRBD2 (6 bases). The CDR3 runs to 11 residues. Germline V lookup: CDR1 MNHEY, CDR2 SMNVEV (reference sequence). The V end lost 8 bases, the J end lost 5 bases, and 9 bases lay between the germline ends. The CDR3 loop reads CASRLGETQYF. In nucleotides, the CDR3 is TGTGCCAGCCGACTAGGGGAGACCCAGTACTTC.

This clonotype appeared many times. This chain's CDR3 is CASSFSVAGVDRESTDTQYF. In DNA form, the CDR3 reads TGTGCCAGCAGCTTTAGCGTTGCGGGTGTGGACAGGGAGAGCACAGATACGCAGTATTTT. This rearrangement joins TRBV7-9 to TRBJ2-3, with 8 bases fitting TRBD1. J was trimmed by 0 bases and V by 3 bases; bases with no gene match: 17. Germline V CDR1 and CDR2: SEHNR, FQNEAQ (reference sequence). The CDR3 totals 20 residues.

Ten or more counts support this clonotype. The rearrangement uses TRBV30 and TRBJ2-3, with D unclear. This CDR3 region has 12 residues. The germline V gene has CDR1 GTSNPN and CDR2 SVGIG (reference sequence). V was trimmed by 4 bases and J by 2 bases, leaving 7 bases between them. The CDR3 is CAWNLVTDTQYF. The CDR3 DNA reads as TGTGCCTGGAATCTGGTCACAGATACGCAGTATTTT.